These 26 T cell receptor beta chains originate from one sample sequenced in a study of blood T cell repertoires in COVID-19. Only in-frame clones appear in the TCRdb table, and some are missing; sequencing was by immunoSEQ multiplex PCR. This repertoire shows 110,000 to 150,000 clones, just over 85% found once; its top ten account for about 4.4%. The sequenced sample consisted of PBMCs or T cells enriched from blood (not recorded which). These receptors were obtained from a man aged 50 or older who had recovered from COVID-19.

J is TRBJ2-3 and V is TRBV18, with 8 bases lining up with TRBD2. V trimming: 0 bases; J trimming: 0 bases; junction bases outside the gene matches: 8. Germline V lookup: CDR1 KGHSH, CDR2 LQKENI. The CDR3 is 18 residues long. The DNA of the CDR3 is TGTGCCAGCTCACCACCTTTCGGCGGGGGGCGGAGCACAGATACGCAGTATTTT. Translated, it gives CASSPPFGGGRSTDTQYF.

The chain joins TRBV7-2 to TRBJ2-1, with 8 bases identical to TRBD2. Germline V CDR1 and CDR2: SGHTA, FQGNSA. The V gene end was trimmed by 3 bases and the J gene end by 5 bases; junction bases not matched to a gene: 3. The CDR3 is 14 amino acids. CDR3 coding DNA: TGTGCCAGCAGCTTTCAGCGGGAGAACAATGAGCAGTTCTTC. Its translation: CASSFQRENNEQFF.

The chain recombines TRBV5-1 with TRBJ2-3; 13 bases match TRBD2. CDR1 SGHRS and CDR2 YFSETQ come from the germline V gene. V shed 2 bases and J 5 bases; nucleotides not matched to a gene: 5. The CDR3 has 16 amino acids. The CDR3 is CASSFGLAGVGDTQYF. The CDR3 region has the DNA TGCGCCAGCAGCTTCGGACTAGCGGGAGTAGGAGATACGCAGTATTTT.

The chain employs TRBV9 and TRBJ1-4; TRBD1 is a possible D gene (6 bases). The V end lost 4 bases, the J end lost 3 bases, and 16 bases lay between the germline ends. CDR1 is SGDLS and CDR2 is YYNGEE in the germline V gene. CDR3 length: 16 residues. The DNA for the CDR3 is TGTGCCAGCAGCCTCCTCGGGGGGGCAGCTAATGAAAAACTGTTTTTT. Protein product: CASSLLGGAANEKLFF. Combining the CDR3 with reference TRBV9 and TRBJ1-4 gives the whole variable domain DSGVTQTPKHLITATGQRVTLRCSPRSGDLSVYWYQQSLDQGLQFLIQYYNGEERAKGNILERFSAQQFPDLHSELNLSSLELGDSALYFCASSLLGGAANEKLFFGSGTQLSVL.

This clone has only one observation. This chain uses TRBV28 with TRBJ1-2, with 8 bases aligning to TRBD1. The length of the CDR3 is 15 residues. CDR1 is MDHEN and CDR2 is SYDVKM in the germline V gene. V dropped 6 bases and J dropped 3; count of bases not matched to a gene: 9. The DNA for the CDR3 is TGTGCCAGCAGCTACACAGGGGGACGGGACTATGGCTACACCTTC. Amino acids: CASSYTGGRDYGYTF.

V is TRBV7-2 and J is TRBJ1-5; no clear D. The germline V and J ends were trimmed by 2 bases and 9 bases, with 8 bases remaining between them. Germline-derived CDR1 and CDR2 are SGHTA and FQGNSA. This CDR3 comprises 12 residues. This CDR3 reads CASSLSKLPQHF. The CDR3 DNA is TGTGCCAGCAGCTTATCTAAATTGCCCCAGCATTTT.

V and J are TRBV20-1 and TRBJ2-3; TRBD2 matches 7 bases. With 3 bases clipped from V and 3 bases from J, the junction kept 6 bases outside the gene matches. Germline V lookup: CDR1 DFQATT, CDR2 SNEGSKA (reference sequence). This CDR3 comprises 14 residues. CDR3 region: CSASGLGRTDTQYF. DNA for the CDR3: TGCAGTGCTAGTGGACTAGGGCGGACAGATACGCAGTATTTT.

The chain carries TRBV6-5 and TRBJ2-1; 8 bases fit TRBD2. The CDR3 is made up of 15 amino acids. The germline V gene encodes CDR1 MNHEY and CDR2 SVGAGI. The junction had 10 bases not matched to a gene; V was cut back by 6 bases and J by 6 bases. CDR3 sequence (DNA): TGTGCCAGCAGCCCGCCGGGGGGGTTAGGCAATGAGCAGTTCTTC. Protein: CASSPPGGLGNEQFF.

The chain joins TRBV11-3 to TRBJ1-1; 9 bases map to TRBD1. Germline CDR1 is SGHNT and CDR2 is YENEEA. The J segment lost 1 base and the V segment lost 4 bases, leaving 1 base of the junction unmatched. This CDR3 is 14 amino acids long. The CDR3 protein is CASSSGQGNTEAFF. CDR3 DNA: TGTGCCAGCAGCTCGGGACAGGGGAACACTGAAGCTTTCTTT.

DNA of the CDR3: TGTGCCAGTAGTCTTATAGCGGGAGTGGGGCACGATGAGCAGTTCTTC. Its translation is CASSLIAGVGHDEQFF. This chain joins TRBV19 and TRBJ2-1, with 9 positions matching TRBD2. V lost 5 bases, J lost 8 bases, and 13 bases stayed unmatched. The germline V gene encodes CDR1 LNHDA and CDR2 SQIVND (reference sequence). The CDR3 has 16 amino acids.

This clone occurred a few times. This chain joins TRBV18 and TRBJ1-5; tentatively, D is TRBD1 (6 bases). Germline V CDR1 and CDR2: KGHSH, LQKENI. Trimming cost V 2 bases and J 7 bases, with 9 bases left between them. The CDR3 sequence is 13 residues long. The CDR3 nucleotides read TGTGCCAGCTCACCAAACAGGGAGCAGCCCCAGCATTTT. Its protein is CASSPNREQPQHF. The full variable domain, its missing parts supplied by reference TRBV18 and TRBJ1-5, is NAGVMQNPRHLVRRRGQEARLRCSPMKGHSHVYWYRQLPEEGLKFMVYLQKENIIDESGMPKERFSAEFPKEGPSILRIQQVVRGDSAAYFCASSPNREQPQHFGDGTRLSIL.

The chain couples TRBV9 to TRBJ2-3; D uncertain. Trimming took 3 bases from V and 3 from J, leaving 5 bases between them. Germline V gives CDR1 SGDLS, CDR2 YYNGEE. The CDR3 extends over 12 amino acids. The CDR3 loop reads CASSDITDTQYF. For the CDR3, the DNA is TGTGCCAGCAGCGACATAACAGATACGCAGTATTTT.

Only a few counts were recorded for this clone. V usage is TRBV2 and J usage is TRBJ2-3, with 10 positions matching TRBD2. CDR3 length: 16 amino acids. In germline, CDR1 is SNHLY, CDR2 FYNNEI. The trim removed 5 bases at V and 0 bases at J, leaving 5 bases unmatched. CDR3 bases: TGTGCCAGCAGTAAGATAGCGGGAGGTAGCACAGATACGCAGTATTTT. Translation gives CASSKIAGGSTDTQYF.

The CDR3 DNA sequence: TGTGCCAGCACCCTCGGACAGGGGGGATCACCCCTCCACTTT. Translated, it gives CASTLGQGGSPLHF. The chain couples TRBV7-9 to TRBJ1-6, with 10 bases identical to TRBD1. Germline V gene data show CDR1 as SEHNR and CDR2 as FQNEAQ (reference sequence). This CDR3 has 14 amino acids. The J segment lost 10 bases and the V segment lost 7 bases, leaving 7 bases of the junction unmatched.

The rearrangement joins TRBV11-2 to TRBJ1-1; TRBD1 might be the D (5 bases). This CDR3 is built from 15 residues. Germline CDR1 reads SGHAT; CDR2 reads FQNNGV. V was shortened by 0 bases and J by 1 base, with 9 bases between the two germline ends. The DNA for the CDR3 is TGTGCCAGCAGCTTAGAGGGCAGGGCGAACACTGAAGCTTTCTTT. Protein: CASSLEGRANTEAFF.

The V gene is TRBV2, the J gene TRBJ1-2, with TRBD1 identical over 7 bases. The junction had 4 bases not matched to a gene; V was cut back by 6 bases and J by 0 bases. Per germline, CDR1 SNHLY and CDR2 FYNNEI. This CDR3 has 14 residues. The CDR3 spells CASRRTGANYGYTF. The CDR3 bases are TGTGCCAGCAGAAGGACAGGTGCTAACTATGGCTACACCTTC.

J is TRBJ1-2 and V is TRBV6-5; D call uncertain. The germline V gene encodes CDR1 MNHEY and CDR2 SVGAGI. This CDR3 has 14 amino acids. V was shortened by 6 bases and J by 8 bases, with 19 bases between the two germline ends. CDR3 DNA: TGTGCCAGCAGCTCTTTTGTAGCAAGAAGAGGCTACACCTTC. Amino acids: CASSSFVARRGYTF.

The V gene is TRBV21-1, the J gene TRBJ2-1; TRBD1, the D gene given by the table, was not confirmed from the DNA. TRBV21-1 is a pseudogene segment. The CDR3 consists of 13 residues. The CDR3 region is CASILWAQNEQFF. CDR3 DNA: TGTGCCAGCATCCTCTGGGCCCAAAATGAGCAGTTCTTC.

This chain uses TRBV5-5 with TRBJ1-4; D unresolved. The CDR3 extends over 13 amino acids. CDR1 SGHKS and CDR2 YYEKEE come from the germline V gene (reference sequence). Trimming stripped 0 bases from V and 5 bases from J, with 5 bases between. CDR3 nucleotides: TGTGCCAGCAGCTTGGCAGTAAATGAAAAACTGTTTTTT. The encoded protein is CASSLAVNEKLFF.

This clone was recorded only once. V usage is TRBV5-6 and J usage is TRBJ1-5; unclear D gene. Trimming removed 2 bases at V and 3 bases at J, with 15 bases between. The CDR3 length is 16 residues. Germline CDR1 reads SGHDT; CDR2 reads YYEEEE. CDR3 bases: TGTGCCAGCAGCTTTCGTTCCGCACAGCTCAATCAGCCCCAGCATTTT. Translated, it gives CASSFRSAQLNQPQHF.

The chain links TRBV7-9 to TRBJ2-7; D might be TRBD1 (6 bases). The germline V gene has CDR1 SEHNR and CDR2 FQNEAQ (reference sequence). The V end was cut by 4 bases, the J end by 3 bases, with 10 bases between. CDR3 size: 13 residues. Here the CDR3 DNA reads TGTGCCAGCAGCTACAGGGAGTTCTACGAGCAGTACTTC. It encodes CASSYREFYEQYF. The whole variable domain, filled in from reference TRBV7-9 and TRBJ2-7, reads DTGVSQNPRHKITKRGQNVTFRCDPISEHNRLYWYRQTLGQGPEFLTYFQNEAQLEKSRLLSDRFSAERPKGSFSTLEIQRTEQGDSAMYLCASSYREFYEQYFGPGTRLTVT.

V usage is TRBV4-1 and J usage is TRBJ1-2; no definite D call. The CDR3 consists of 15 residues. Germline lookup yields CDR1 MGHRA and CDR2 YSYEKL. The V gene lost 0 bases and the J gene lost 4 bases, with 12 bases spanning the gap. The CDR3 reads CASSQDTQELYGYTF. The CDR3 nucleotides read TGCGCCAGCAGCCAAGATACCCAGGAACTCTATGGCTACACCTTC.

The chain links TRBV5-8 to TRBJ1-5; 10 bases align to TRBD1. Trimming cost V 5 bases and J 4 bases; bases outside gene matches: 12. Germline V CDR1 and CDR2: SGHTS, YDEGEE. CDR3 length: 17 amino acids. The CDR3 sequence: CASSPIRDRGPNQPQHF. CDR3 nucleotide sequence: TGTGCCAGCAGTCCCATCCGGGACAGGGGCCCTAATCAGCCCCAGCATTTT.

J is TRBJ1-6 and V is TRBV5-6; 9 bases are a match to TRBD1. The V gene end was trimmed by 3 bases and the J gene end by 7 bases; junction bases not matched to a gene: 5. The length of the CDR3 is 15 residues. The V gene's germline CDR1 is SGHDT and CDR2 YYEEEE. CDR3 DNA sequence: TGTGCCAGCAGCTCTGGACAGGGGAGGAATTCACCCCTCCACTTT. Its translation: CASSSGQGRNSPLHF.

The V gene is TRBV28, the J gene TRBJ2-1; 8 nucleotides line up with TRBD2. Germline V gene sequence: CDR1 MDHEN, CDR2 SYDVKM. The CDR3 consists of 15 residues. Trimming took 7 bases from V and 3 from J; bases not matched to a gene: 8. CDR3 loop: CASTLPGTSYNEQFF. The CDR3 DNA follows: TGTGCCAGCACCCTACCCGGGACTAGCTACAATGAGCAGTTCTTC.

This clone was seen only once. This chain connects TRBV18 to TRBJ1-1, with D tentatively TRBD1 (6 bases). V lost 3 bases and J 3 bases, leaving 14 bases between the germline ends. Germline V gives CDR1 KGHSH, CDR2 LQKENI. CDR3 size: 15 residues. The CDR3 loop reads CASSPNQRGYTEAFF. The CDR3 DNA sequence: TGTGCCAGCTCACCCAATCAGAGGGGGTACACTGAAGCTTTCTTT.